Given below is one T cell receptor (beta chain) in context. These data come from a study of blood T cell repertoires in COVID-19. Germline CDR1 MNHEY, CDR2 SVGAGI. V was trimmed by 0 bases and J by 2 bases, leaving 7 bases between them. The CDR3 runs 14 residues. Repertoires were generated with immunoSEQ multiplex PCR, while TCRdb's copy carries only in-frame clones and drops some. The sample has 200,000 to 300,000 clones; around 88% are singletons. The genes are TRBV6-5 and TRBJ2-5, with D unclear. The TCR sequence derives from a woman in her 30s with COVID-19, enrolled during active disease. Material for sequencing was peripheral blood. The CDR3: CASSYSRLQETQYF. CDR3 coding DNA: TGTGCCAGCAGTTACTCGAGACTTCAAGAGACCCAGTACTTC.